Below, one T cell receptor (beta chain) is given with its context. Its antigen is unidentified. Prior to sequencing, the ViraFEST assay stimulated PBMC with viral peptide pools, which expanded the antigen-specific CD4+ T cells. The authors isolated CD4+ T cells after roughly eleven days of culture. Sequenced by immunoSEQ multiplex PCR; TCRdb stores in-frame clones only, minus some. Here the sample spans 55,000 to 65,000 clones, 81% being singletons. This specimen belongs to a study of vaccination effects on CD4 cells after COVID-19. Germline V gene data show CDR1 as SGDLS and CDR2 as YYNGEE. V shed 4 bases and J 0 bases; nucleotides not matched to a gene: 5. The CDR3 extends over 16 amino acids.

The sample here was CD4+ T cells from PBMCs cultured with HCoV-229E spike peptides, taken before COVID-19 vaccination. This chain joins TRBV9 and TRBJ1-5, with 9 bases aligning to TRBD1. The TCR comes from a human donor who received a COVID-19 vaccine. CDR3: CASSPGTGNSNQPQHF. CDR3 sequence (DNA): TGTGCCAGCAGCCCGGGGACAGGGAATAGCAATCAGCCCCAGCATTTT.